Following are 23 T cell receptor beta chains from one sample sequenced in a study of T cell changes during pregnancy in multiple sclerosis. Here immunoSEQ multiplex PCR was the method, and the copy in TCRdb shows in-frame clones only, minus some. The data hold 55,000 to 70,000 clones, with approximately 92% observed a single time. The sample in question was CD4+ T cells from peripheral blood mononuclear cells, obtained before pregnancy. The receptor source for this set is a female donor with multiple sclerosis, enrolled in a pregnancy study.

V gene TRBV6-1 combines with J gene TRBJ1-1, with 7 bases aligning to TRBD1. J was trimmed by 8 bases and V by 5 bases; bases with no gene match: 5. The CDR3 runs to 12 residues. Germline values: CDR1 MNHNS, CDR2 SASEGT. The CDR3 spells CASSHRQGEAFF. The DNA of the CDR3 is TGTGCCAGCAGTCACAGACAGGGCGAAGCTTTCTTT.

This clone appeared a single time. This rearrangement joins TRBV28 to TRBJ1-2, with D possibly TRBD1 on 6 matching bases. Germline V gene data show CDR1 as MDHEN and CDR2 as SYDVKM. CDR3 length: 14 residues. V lost 10 bases to trimming and J lost 6 bases, with 21 bases between them. CDR3 in amino acids: CATHLWGREDGYTF. CDR3 nucleotides: TGTGCCACACACCTATGGGGGCGCGAGGATGGCTACACCTTC.

The chain employs TRBV5-7 and TRBJ2-2; TRBD1 agrees at 7 bases. TRBV5-7 is noted as an ORF with a role that remains uncertain. V shed 4 bases and J 5 bases; nucleotides not matched to a gene: 11. This CDR3 has 16 amino acids. The CDR3 DNA reads TGTGCCAGCAGCCCGCCTCGGGACAGACTAACCGGGGAGCTGTTTTTT. This codes for CASSPPRDRLTGELFF.

The chain employs TRBV27 and TRBJ2-1; 9 nucleotides match TRBD2. The CDR3 totals 16 residues. The germline V gene encodes CDR1 MNHEY and CDR2 SMNVEV (reference sequence). Trimming cost V 5 bases and J 7 bases; bases outside gene matches: 12. CDR3 in amino acids: CASSPPGLAFMNEQFF. The CDR3 DNA reads TGTGCCAGCAGTCCTCCTGGACTAGCGTTTATGAATGAGCAGTTCTTC.

This chain links TRBV6-5 with TRBJ2-7; 7 nucleotides match TRBD1. Trimming removed 5 bases from V and 7 bases from J; junction bases left unmatched: 8. Germline CDR1 and CDR2: MNHEY and SVGAGI. The CDR3 is made up of 13 amino acids. The CDR3 sequence is CASSRIQGREQYF. For the CDR3, the DNA is TGTGCCAGCAGTCGTATACAGGGGCGGGAGCAGTACTTC.

The CDR3 sequence is CASSIQGPAQPQHF. CDR3 in DNA: TGTGCCAGCAGTATACAGGGTCCCGCTCAGCCCCAGCATTTT. The chain has TRBV28 and TRBJ1-5; perhaps TRBD1 as D (6 bases). Trimming took off 5 bases at V and 6 bases at J, with 14 bases between the two ends. The CDR3 consists of 14 residues. Germline assignment: CDR1 MDHEN and CDR2 SYDVKM.

The chain joins TRBV11-2 to TRBJ2-4, with a possible D match to TRBD2 (5 bases). Germline V lookup: CDR1 SGHAT, CDR2 FQNNGV. The CDR3 covers 17 residues. The germline V and J ends were trimmed by 0 bases and 0 bases, with 12 bases remaining between them. The CDR3 is CASSLDFGNLAKNIQYF. The CDR3 bases are TGTGCCAGCAGCTTAGATTTCGGGAACTTAGCCAAAAACATTCAGTACTTC.

The V and J genes are TRBV9 and TRBJ2-3, with D perhaps matching TRBD2 (6 bases). CDR1 and CDR2 from the germline V gene are SGDLS and YYNGEE. The CDR3 totals 17 residues. V was cut by 2 bases and J by 3 bases, with 19 bases left in between. CDR3 nucleotides: TGTGCCAGCAGCGTGGTATCATCGGGAGTTGCAACAGATACGCAGTATTTT. Protein: CASSVVSSGVATDTQYF.

This sequence joins TRBV4-1 and TRBJ2-3, with a weak D call TRBD1 (6 bases). This CDR3 has 15 residues. Germline V gene sequence: CDR1 MGHRA, CDR2 YSYEKL. Trimming stripped 0 bases from V and 4 bases from J, with 11 bases between. The CDR3: CASSQDPGVSDTQYF. CDR3 DNA sequence: TGCGCCAGCAGCCAAGACCCAGGGGTTTCAGATACGCAGTATTTT.

A few counts support this clone. The genes are TRBV5-8 and TRBJ2-2; D perhaps matches TRBD2 (6 bases). The CDR3 runs to 15 residues. The V and J ends lost 3 bases and 1 base respectively, with 10 bases between them. CDR1 and CDR2 from the germline V gene are SGHTS and YDEGEE. The DNA for the CDR3 is TGTGCCAGCAGCTCGGGACTGTGGAACACCGGGGAGCTGTTTTTT. This encodes CASSSGLWNTGELFF.

The rearrangement joins TRBV7-9 to TRBJ2-3; TRBD2 matches 16 bases. The CDR3 spans 18 residues. V was pared by 5 bases and J by 2 bases, with 7 bases of the junction left unmatched. CDR1 and CDR2 from the germline V gene are SEHNR and FQNEAQ (reference sequence). This CDR3 is CASSPPGLAGGSTDTQYF. Here the CDR3 DNA reads TGTGCCAGCAGCCCCCCGGGACTAGCGGGAGGGTCCACAGATACGCAGTATTTT.

Note on this clone: The junction differs from germline at one of its ends, possibly a read error. This sample also contains other DNA sequences that code for the same CDR3. The V and J genes are TRBV11-2 and TRBJ2-1; 10 positions match TRBD2. CDR3 length: 15 amino acids. Germline V gene lookup returns CDR1 SGHAT and CDR2 FQNNGV. The CDR3 bases are TGTGCCAGCAGTTTAGGACTAGCGGCCTACAATGAGCAGTTCTTC. Protein: CASSLGLAAYNEQFF.

The V and J genes are TRBV5-4 and TRBJ2-1; 7 nucleotides line up with TRBD2. The CDR3 contains 16 residues. V was clipped by 0 bases and J by 4 bases; unmatched bases: 7. Germline values: CDR1 SGHNT, CDR2 YYREEE (reference sequence). Here the CDR3 DNA reads TGTGCCAGCAGCTTGGATCTAGCGGCCCTTTACAATGAGCAGTTCTTC. Translated: CASSLDLAALYNEQFF.

This chain links TRBV2 with TRBJ1-2; 7 positions agree with TRBD1. The germline V gene encodes CDR1 SNHLY and CDR2 FYNNEI. V lost 6 bases to trimming and J lost 6 bases; unmatched junction nucleotides: 7. This CDR3 region has 13 residues. The CDR3 loop is CASRTGYADGYTF. CDR3 nucleotide sequence: TGTGCCAGCAGGACAGGGTACGCGGATGGCTACACCTTC.

This chain joins TRBV20-1 and TRBJ2-1; D is perhaps TRBD2 (5 bases). Germline V gene data show CDR1 as DFQATT and CDR2 as SNEGSKA (reference sequence). This CDR3 has 11 residues. The V end was cut by 3 bases, the J end by 6 bases, with 6 bases between. For the CDR3, the DNA is TGCAGTGCTAGGGACTTCAATGAGCAGTTCTTC. This codes for CSARDFNEQFF.

V is TRBV6-5 and J is TRBJ1-1; possible D gene TRBD1, 6 bases. The CDR3 loop spans 15 amino acids. From germline, CDR1 is MNHEY and CDR2 SVGAGI. Trimming took off 6 bases at V and 0 bases at J, with 14 bases between the two ends. The CDR3 coding sequence is TGTGCCAGCAGGACACGGACAGTTATGAACACTGAAGCTTTCTTT. As protein: CASRTRTVMNTEAFF.

The V call is TRBV29-1, the J call TRBJ2-2; 7 nucleotides line up with TRBD1. With V trimmed by 7 bases and J by 7 bases, 15 bases remained unmatched. CDR1 SQVTM and CDR2 ANQGSEA come from the germline V gene. This CDR3 is built from 15 residues. The chain's CDR3 is CSARGRVQGSGELFF. The CDR3 DNA reads as TGCAGCGCGAGGGGGCGGGTCCAGGGGAGCGGGGAGCTGTTTTTT.

J is TRBJ2-7 and V is TRBV14; TRBD1 might be the D (5 bases). V lost 4 bases and J 6 bases, leaving 16 bases between the germline ends. This CDR3 contains 14 residues. Germline CDR1 reads SGHDN; CDR2 reads FVKESK. This CDR3 reads CASSPKSGRAEQYF. In DNA, the CDR3 is TGTGCCAGCAGCCCCAAGAGTGGCAGGGCCGAGCAGTACTTC.

This clone was observed a few times. This chain connects TRBV19 to TRBJ1-1; maybe TRBD1 (5 bases). Trimming cost V 5 bases and J 6 bases, with 19 bases left between them. CDR1 and CDR2 from the germline V gene are LNHDA and SQIVND (reference sequence). This CDR3 is built from 15 residues. The CDR3 is CASSALGSWGAEAFF. The DNA of the CDR3 is TGTGCCAGTAGTGCACTCGGCAGCTGGGGGGCTGAAGCTTTCTTT.

To note about this clone: The junction departs from the called germline gene at one end, perhaps through a read error. The chain carries TRBV9 and TRBJ2-5; tentative D call: TRBD1 (5 bases). Germline CDR1 reads SGDLS; CDR2 reads YYNGEE. The CDR3 runs to 14 residues. This CDR3 reads CASSGLDSQGTQYF. CDR3 nucleotide sequence: TGTGCCAGCAGCGGCCTCGACAGCCAAGGGACCCAGTACTTC.

The chain is built from TRBV18 and TRBJ1-2, with D uncertain. Germline loops: CDR1 KGHSH, CDR2 LQKENI. Trimming removed 2 bases at V and 8 bases at J, with 12 bases between. CDR3 length: 13 residues. The CDR3 sequence: CASSPNLRQGYTF. CDR3 nucleotide sequence: TGTGCCAGCTCACCAAATCTCAGGCAGGGCTACACCTTC.

The V and J genes are TRBV28 and TRBJ2-5, with TRBD2 matching over 10 bases. There are 17 residues in the CDR3. Per the germline V gene, CDR1 is MDHEN and CDR2 is SYDVKM. Trimming at V came to 3 bases and at J to 5 bases, leaving 12 bases not matched to a gene. CDR3: CASSFSGRWALGETQYF. The CDR3 DNA follows: TGTGCCAGCAGTTTTAGCGGGAGGTGGGCGCTGGGCGAGACCCAGTACTTC.

J is TRBJ2-3 and V is TRBV6-4, with 9 nucleotides matching TRBD2. From germline, CDR1 is MRHNA and CDR2 SNTAGT. CDR3 size: 16 residues. The V gene end was trimmed by 4 bases and the J gene end by 6 bases; junction bases not matched to a gene: 11. In nucleotides, the CDR3 is TGTGCCAGCAGTGTGGAAGCGGGGGGTGCAATGGATACGCAGTATTTT. Amino acid sequence: CASSVEAGGAMDTQYF.